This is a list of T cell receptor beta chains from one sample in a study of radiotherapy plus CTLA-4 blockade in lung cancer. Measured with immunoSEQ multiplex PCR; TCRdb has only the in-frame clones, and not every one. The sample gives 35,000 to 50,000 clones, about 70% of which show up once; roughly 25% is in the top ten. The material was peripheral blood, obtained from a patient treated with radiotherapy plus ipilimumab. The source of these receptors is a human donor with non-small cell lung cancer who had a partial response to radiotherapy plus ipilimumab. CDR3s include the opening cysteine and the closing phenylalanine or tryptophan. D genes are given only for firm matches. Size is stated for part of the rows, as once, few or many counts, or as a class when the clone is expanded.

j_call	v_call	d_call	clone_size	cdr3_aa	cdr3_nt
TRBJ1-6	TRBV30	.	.	CAWSVHQGAANSPLHF	TGTGCCTGGAGTGTTCACCAGGGTGCCGCTAATTCACCCCTCCACTTT
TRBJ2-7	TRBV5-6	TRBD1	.	CASSYLTRRDRGRYEQYF	TGTGCCAGCAGCTATTTGACCCGTCGGGACAGGGGCCGGTACGAGCAGTACTTC
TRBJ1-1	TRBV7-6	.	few	CASSYLGGAGTEAFF	TGTGCCAGCAGCTATCTGGGGGGGGCTGGCACTGAAGCTTTCTTT
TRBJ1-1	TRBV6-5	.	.	CASRVDTANTEAFF	TGTGCCAGCAGGGTTGATACAGCGAACACTGAAGCTTTCTTT
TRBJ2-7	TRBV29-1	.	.	CSVGRTVYEQYF	TGCAGCGTTGGAAGGACAGTCTACGAGCAGTACTTC
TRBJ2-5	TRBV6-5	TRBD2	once	CASRIAGEETQYF	TGTGCCAGCAGAATAGCGGGGGAAGAGACCCAGTACTTC
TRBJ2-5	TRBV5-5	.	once	CASSLGWLQETQYF	TGTGCCAGCAGCTTGGGCTGGTTACAGGAGACCCAGTACTTC
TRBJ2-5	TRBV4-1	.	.	CASSQGGQGETQYF	TGCGCCAGCAGCCAAGGGGGCCAGGGCGAGACCCAGTACTTC
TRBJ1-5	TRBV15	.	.	CATGGLDNQPQHF	TGTGCCACCGGGGGGTTGGACAATCAGCCCCAGCATTTT
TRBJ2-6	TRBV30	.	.	CAGGVGGANVLTF	TGTGCCGGAGGGGTAGGTGGGGCCAACGTCCTGACTTTC
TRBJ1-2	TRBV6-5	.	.	CASRSKSGVGYTF	TGTGCCAGCAGAAGCAAGTCAGGGGTAGGCTACACCTTC
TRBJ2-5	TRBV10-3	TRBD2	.	CAIRGTSVETQYF	TGTGCCATCAGGGGGACTAGCGTTGAGACCCAGTACTTC
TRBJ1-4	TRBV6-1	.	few	CASRRTNEKLFF	TGTGCCAGCAGACGGACTAATGAAAAACTGTTTTTT
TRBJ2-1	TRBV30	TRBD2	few	CAWEPGLAGSEQFF	TGTGCCTGGGAACCGGGACTAGCGGGAAGTGAGCAGTTCTTC
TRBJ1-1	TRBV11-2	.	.	CASSLDGGLTEAFF	TGTGCCAGCAGCTTAGACGGGGGGCTTACGGAAGCTTTCTTT
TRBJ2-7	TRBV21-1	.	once	CASSAPVDEQYF	TGTGCCAGCAGCGCCCCGGTTGACGAGCAGTACTTC
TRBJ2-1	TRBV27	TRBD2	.	CASSYRLAGGYNEQFF	TGTGCCAGCAGTTACCGACTAGCGGGGGGTTACAATGAGCAGTTCTTC
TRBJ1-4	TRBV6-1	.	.	CASSELGSDEKLFF	TGTGCCAGCAGTGAATTAGGCAGCGATGAAAAACTGTTTTTT
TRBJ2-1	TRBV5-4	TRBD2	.	CASSVLLAGGGNEQFF	TGTGCCAGCAGCGTATTACTAGCGGGGGGGGGCAATGAGCAGTTCTTC
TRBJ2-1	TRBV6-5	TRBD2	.	CASSYGLAGGLNEQFF	TGTGCCAGCAGTTACGGTCTAGCGGGGGGGCTCAATGAGCAGTTCTTC
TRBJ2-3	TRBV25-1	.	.	CASSALGLDTQYF	TGTGCCAGCAGTGCCCTAGGACTAGATACGCAGTATTTT